The source of this T cell receptor (beta chain) is a study of shared clonotypes between healthy human individuals. This clone was picked up one time. No antigen is known for it. Whole-study findings and limits: Incomplete sequencing of sorted subsets was indicated by rarefaction despite large depth.

Each cell subset's genomic DNA was divided evenly among several immunoSEQ plates. Using immunoSEQ multiplex PCR, the repertoire was profiled, and TCRdb retains in-frame clones only, with some absent. The repertoire includes 730,000 or so clones, 60% to 80% of them detected once, and approximately 1.8% sits in the top ten. It was into CD45RA+ naive and CD45RA-negative memory subsets that the CD4+ cells were split. This clonotype was obtained from a woman in her twenties or thirties in good health. The sequenced sample consisted of memory CD4+ T cells sorted from blood. Subset reported: CD45RA-negative fraction.

DNA for the CDR3: TGTGCCAGCAGCTCTGACTCTAGCGGAGTCTCCTACGAGCAGTACTTC. This translates into CASSSDSSGVSYEQYF. This chain uses TRBV7-8 with TRBJ2-7, with TRBD2 matching 7 bases. The germline gives CDR1 SGHVS, CDR2 FQNEAQ. The CDR3 runs to 16 residues. Trimming cost V 4 bases and J 0 bases; bases outside gene matches: 9.